This T cell receptor (beta chain) comes out of a study of blood T cell repertoires in COVID-19. Study summary: The origin of the acute and convalescent COVID-19 samples was the United States, Italy and Spain. Sources were T cells, B-cell-depleted T cells, or PBMCs; the material itself was cDNA or gDNA.

The CDR3 is made up of 14 amino acids. Trimming stripped 6 bases from V and 4 bases from J, with 13 bases between. Germline CDR1 reads MNHEY; CDR2 reads SMNVEV (reference sequence). Per the original data handling: Reference gene primer amplification in the assay estimated nucleated cell counts. TCRdb keeps only in-frame clones here, not all; method: immunoSEQ multiplex PCR. From that table come the V and J calls and clone size; the DNA was used to work out D and trimming. The repertoire consists of around 100,000 clones, with 70% to 90% occurring once and the leading ten covering 9.9%. The source material was peripheral blood. This chain joins TRBV27 and TRBJ1-5, with D perhaps TRBD1 (5 bases). This receptor was taken from a man aged 35 to 55 with active or convalescent COVID-19. CDR3 coding DNA: TGTGCCAGCAGAGAGACAGTAACTAATCAGCCCCAGCATTTT. Translated: CASRETVTNQPQHF.